The 32 T cell receptor beta chains reported below all come from one sample, sequenced in a study of shared clonotypes between healthy human individuals (dated by TCRdb to 2018 to 2020). The library was made by the immunoSEQ multiplex PCR assay. Not all clones reach the TCRdb copy of this immuneACCESS table, which keeps in-frame sequences only. Checked studies attribute under half of the gap to unresolved V genes and leave the rest unexplained. The sample yields hundreds of thousands of clones; about 95% were counted once. The ten top clones hold around 0.11% of the sample. CD8 naive samples were CD45RO-negative cells positively selected for CCR7, giving a CD45RA+CCR7+ population that excluded TemRA cells. Sequenced material: naive CD8+ T cells sorted from blood. The sample's cell subset or site label is to be understood as: CD45RA+CCR7+. The source is a woman in her 30s in good health.

The chain joins TRBV18 to TRBJ2-6; D gene unclear. Germline V lookup: CDR1 KGHSH, CDR2 LQKENI. This CDR3 comprises 15 residues. Trimming stripped 5 bases from V and 2 bases from J, with 10 bases between. CDR3 in amino acids: CASSAAGPGANVLTF. The CDR3 region has the DNA TGTGCCAGCTCAGCAGCCGGGCCTGGGGCCAACGTCCTGACTTTC.

Turning to this clone: The sample carries other DNA sequences with the same CDR3. The chain recombines TRBV6-5 with TRBJ2-7; D may be TRBD2 (6 bases). In germline, CDR1 is MNHEY, CDR2 SVGAGI. CDR3 length: 14 residues. Trimming cost V 5 bases and J 0 bases, with 11 bases left between them. The CDR3 region has the DNA TGTGCCAGCAGTCTTAGCGGTAGCTCCTACGAGCAGTACTTC. Translated, it gives CASSLSGSSYEQYF.

This clone was detected only once. V is TRBV18 and J is TRBJ2-6; D might be TRBD1 (5 bases). V was trimmed by 1 base and J by 0 bases, leaving 10 bases between them. This CDR3 has 17 amino acids. Germline V gene lookup returns CDR1 KGHSH and CDR2 LQKENI. The CDR3 coding sequence is TGTGCCAGCTCACCACGGAACGGACACTCTGGGGCCAACGTCCTGACTTTC. This encodes CASSPRNGHSGANVLTF.

The chain links TRBV27 to TRBJ2-7, with 9 nucleotides matching TRBD1. The CDR3 loop spans 14 amino acids. Germline values: CDR1 MNHEY, CDR2 SMNVEV (reference sequence). Unmatched junction bases numbered 5, after V lost 2 bases and J lost 6 bases. CDR3 nucleotides: TGTGCCAGCAGTTTAGTGGGACAGGGCGGCGAGCAGTACTTC. This gives the protein CASSLVGQGGEQYF.

Comments on this clone: In the same sample, other DNA sequences code for this CDR3. The chain employs TRBV4-2 and TRBJ2-7; unclear D gene. CDR3 length: 14 amino acids. CDR1 is LGHNA and CDR2 is YNFKEQ in the germline V gene. V lost 0 bases and J 3 bases, leaving 9 bases between the germline ends. CDR3 protein: CASSQEQLYYEQYF. In nucleotides, the CDR3 is TGTGCCAGCAGCCAAGAACAGCTTTACTACGAGCAGTACTTC.

This clone was seen a handful of times. The chain is built from TRBV7-9 and TRBJ2-5; perhaps D is TRBD1 or TRBD2 (6 bases each). With 0 bases removed from V and 5 bases from J, the gap between germline ends came to 19 bases. The CDR3 runs to 17 residues. Germline assignment: CDR1 SEHNR and CDR2 FQNEAQ (reference sequence). CDR3: CASSLARGESTRETQYF. The CDR3 coding sequence is TGTGCCAGCAGCTTAGCGAGGGGGGAGAGCACCCGGGAGACCCAGTACTTC.

The gene calls are TRBV4-1 and TRBJ2-5; D is ambiguous. Gene TRBJ2-7 matches the end of the DNA better, so the J call may be wrong. The CDR3 is 13 residues long. Germline V gene lookup returns CDR1 MGHRA and CDR2 YSYEKL. CDR3 in amino acids: CASSQGLGHEQYF. The CDR3 DNA reads as TGCGCCAGCAGCCAGGGTCTCGGCCACGAGCAGTACTTC.

This chain joins TRBV15 and TRBJ1-5; no clear D gene. Germline CDR1 reads LNHNV; CDR2 reads YYDKDF (reference sequence). The CDR3 runs to 12 residues. V was shortened by 2 bases and J by 9 bases, with 8 bases between the two germline ends. In DNA, the CDR3 is TGTGCCACCAGCAGAACCCATTGGCCCCAGCATTTT. Encoded protein: CATSRTHWPQHF.

The chain combines TRBV25-1 with TRBJ1-5; D is unresolved. The CDR3 runs to 14 residues. Germline V gene data show CDR1 as MGHDK and CDR2 as SYGVNS. Trimming cost V 3 bases and J 5 bases, with 11 bases left between them. This CDR3 is CASSDSLRDQPQHF. CDR3 nucleotide sequence: TGTGCCAGCAGTGACTCCCTGCGGGATCAGCCCCAGCATTTT.

The V and J genes are TRBV11-2 and TRBJ1-5; D call uncertain. V dropped 0 bases and J dropped 0 bases, with 6 bases sitting between them. CDR3 size: 15 residues. Germline V gives CDR1 SGHAT, CDR2 FQNNGV. The CDR3 reads CASSLDPASNQPQHF. The CDR3 coding sequence is TGTGCCAGCAGCTTAGACCCAGCTAGCAATCAGCCCCAGCATTTT.

This clone was detected only a few times. The chain couples TRBV18 to TRBJ2-7; D is undetermined. This CDR3 contains 14 residues. Per the germline V gene, CDR1 is KGHSH and CDR2 is LQKENI. The V end lost 2 bases, the J end lost 2 bases, and 10 bases lay between the germline ends. CDR3 nucleotide sequence: TGTGCCAGCTCACCAGGTGAGCGTCCCTACGAGCAGTACTTC. Its protein product is CASSPGERPYEQYF. Full variable domain (rest looked up from reference TRBV18 and TRBJ2-7): NAGVMQNPRHLVRRRGQEARLRCSPMKGHSHVYWYRQLPEEGLKFMVYLQKENIIDESGMPKERFSAEFPKEGPSILRIQQVVRGDSAAYFCASSPGERPYEQYFGPGTRLTVT.

CDR3 sequence (DNA): TGTGCCAGCAGTGGAGCTAGCGGGAGGGCCGATGAGCAGTTCTTC. Its translation is CASSGASGRADEQFF. The chain has TRBV2 and TRBJ2-1, with 12 bases fitting TRBD2. The germline gives CDR1 SNHLY, CDR2 FYNNEI. CDR3 size: 15 residues. The V gene end was trimmed by 4 bases and the J gene end by 8 bases; junction bases not matched to a gene: 6.

On this clone itself: Other DNA sequences in this specimen translate into the identical CDR3. This chain connects TRBV7-9 to TRBJ2-5; 10 bases are a match to TRBD2. V shed 5 bases and J 3 bases; nucleotides not matched to a gene: 3. The CDR3 sequence is 14 residues long. Germline V gene data show CDR1 as SEHNR and CDR2 as FQNEAQ (reference sequence). The CDR3 loop reads CASSPGLAEETQYF. The DNA of the CDR3 is TGTGCCAGCAGCCCTGGACTAGCGGAAGAGACCCAGTACTTC.

The chain uses TRBV5-4 and TRBJ2-7; TRBD2 agrees at 8 bases. The CDR3 has 16 residues. Per the germline V gene, CDR1 is SGHNT and CDR2 is YYREEE (reference sequence). V shed 0 bases and J 3 bases; nucleotides not matched to a gene: 8. CDR3 amino acids: CASSLAGAGGGYEQYF. The CDR3 region has the DNA TGTGCCAGCAGCTTGGCCGGGGCGGGAGGTGGCTACGAGCAGTACTTC. The full variable domain, its missing parts supplied by reference TRBV5-4 and TRBJ2-7, is ETGVTQSPTHLIKTRGQQVTLRCSSQSGHNTVSWYQQALGQGPQFIFQYYREEENGRGNFPPRFSGLQFPNYSSELNVNALELDDSALYLCASSLAGAGGGYEQYFGPGTRLTVT.

The V call is TRBV4-1, the J call TRBJ2-7; 10 bases agree with TRBD2. The J segment lost 3 bases and the V segment lost 1 base, leaving 6 bases of the junction unmatched. CDR3 length: 16 residues. Looked up from germline, CDR1 is MGHRA and CDR2 is YSYEKL. The CDR3 nucleotides are TGCGCCAGCAGCCAAGGACCGTCTAGCGGGAGCTACGAGCAGTACTTC. This encodes CASSQGPSSGSYEQYF.

This chain joins TRBV28 and TRBJ2-1, with D unclear. Trimming stripped 2 bases from V and 7 bases from J, with 6 bases between. CDR3 length: 12 amino acids. The V gene's germline CDR1 is MDHEN and CDR2 SYDVKM. CDR3 DNA: TGTGCCAGCAGTTTAGTAGCAAATGAGCAGTTCTTC. Translated: CASSLVANEQFF.

In this sample, this clone turned up once. The chain links TRBV2 to TRBJ2-7; no reliable D call. Germline V gives CDR1 SNHLY, CDR2 FYNNEI. CDR3 size: 14 residues. V was clipped by 4 bases and J by 2 bases, with 12 bases between them. CDR3 nucleotide sequence: TGTGCCAGCAGTGCAGCCCTCAGAACCTACGAGCAGTACTTC. It codes for CASSAALRTYEQYF. The full variable domain, its missing parts supplied by reference TRBV2 and TRBJ2-7, is EPEVTQTPSHQVTQMGQEVILRCVPISNHLYFYWYRQILGQKVEFLVSFYNNEISEKSEIFDDQFSVERPDGSNFTLKIRSTKLEDSAMYFCASSAALRTYEQYFGPGTRLTVT.

This clone appeared a single time. The V gene is TRBV2, the J gene TRBJ2-1; D unresolved. The CDR3 runs 12 residues. The germline V and J ends were trimmed by 7 bases and 5 bases, with 9 bases remaining between them. In germline, CDR1 is SNHLY, CDR2 FYNNEI. The CDR3 spells CASTAYHNEQFF. The DNA of the CDR3 is TGTGCCAGCACGGCCTACCACAATGAGCAGTTCTTC.

The chain is built from TRBV4-2 and TRBJ2-1; 7 bases agree with TRBD2. The CDR3 runs 16 residues. Germline CDR1 is LGHNA and CDR2 is YNFKEQ. The J segment lost 9 bases and the V segment lost 0 bases, leaving 11 bases of the junction unmatched. The CDR3 loop is CASSQETLHGGGEQFF. CDR3 nucleotide sequence: TGTGCCAGCAGCCAAGAAACCCTTCACGGCGGGGGTGAGCAGTTCTTC.

V gene TRBV5-5 combines with J gene TRBJ1-5; D remains ambiguous. CDR3 size: 14 residues. Trimming pared 0 bases from V and 4 bases from J, leaving 8 bases between. Germline lookup yields CDR1 SGHKS and CDR2 YYEKEE (reference sequence). The CDR3 DNA is TGTGCCAGCAGCTTGGGGTGGCGAAATCAGCCCCAGCATTTT. This sequence encodes CASSLGWRNQPQHF.

The chain uses TRBV7-9 and TRBJ1-1; D gene uncertain. V lost 5 bases and J lost 1, with 17 bases in between. Germline-derived CDR1 and CDR2 are SEHNR and FQNEAQ (reference sequence). This CDR3 has 16 residues. The CDR3 loop is CASSMDSPIGNTEAFF. The CDR3 DNA reads as TGTGCCAGCAGCATGGACTCCCCGATAGGGAACACTGAAGCTTTCTTT.

CDR3 DNA: TGTGCCAGCAGCTTGCTCTTATACAATGAGCAGTTCTTC. Translated, it gives CASSLLLYNEQFF. V gene TRBV5-6 combines with J gene TRBJ2-1, with D hard to call. CDR1 and CDR2 (germline): SGHDT, YYEEEE. Trimming took 1 base from V and 4 from J, leaving 6 bases between them. The CDR3 runs 13 residues.

The rearrangement links TRBV6-1 to TRBJ2-7, with TRBD2 matching over 7 bases. Trimming at V came to 1 base and at J to 5 bases, leaving 2 bases not matched to a gene. The CDR3 contains 13 residues. Germline V gives CDR1 MNHNS, CDR2 SASEGT. CDR3 in DNA: TGTGCCAGCAGTGAAGTCACTAGCGACGAGCAGTACTTC. Its protein product is CASSEVTSDEQYF.

The chain couples TRBV19 to TRBJ2-3; D ambiguous. Per germline, CDR1 LNHDA and CDR2 SQIVND (reference sequence). This CDR3 is built from 15 residues. Trimming removed 3 bases at V and 6 bases at J, with 16 bases between. The CDR3 DNA is TGTGCCAGTAGTATCCTCAGGAATGGTCAGGATACGCAGTATTTT. This gives the protein CASSILRNGQDTQYF.

The chain carries TRBV28 and TRBJ2-1; D might be TRBD2 (5 bases). CDR1 MDHEN and CDR2 SYDVKM come from the germline V gene. The CDR3 sequence is 16 residues long. V was cut by 5 bases and J by 5 bases, with 19 bases left in between. In nucleotides, the CDR3 is TGTGCCAGCAGTAGTGAGCGGCCACGACCCAACAATGAGCAGTTCTTC. Amino acid sequence: CASSSERPRPNNEQFF.

This rearrangement joins TRBV11-2 to TRBJ2-6, with D possibly TRBD2 on 6 matching bases. The CDR3 spans 19 residues. Germline CDR1 and CDR2: SGHAT and FQNNGV. V was shortened by 0 bases and J by 4 bases, with 19 bases between the two germline ends. CDR3 nucleotide sequence: TGTGCCAGCAGCTTAGATGTTGGCGGGACCTTTGCCGGGGCCAACGTCCTGACTTTC. Translating it yields CASSLDVGGTFAGANVLTF.

The chain uses TRBV28 and TRBJ2-3; 8 bases match TRBD2. Germline V gene sequence: CDR1 MDHEN, CDR2 SYDVKM. This CDR3 is 15 amino acids long. V lost 2 bases, J lost 2 bases, and 3 bases stayed unmatched. The CDR3 bases are TGTGCCAGCAGTTTAAGCGGGGGCCTCACAGATACGCAGTATTTT. It translates to CASSLSGGLTDTQYF.

This clone was observed once. The genes are TRBV28 and TRBJ2-3; D is unresolved. This CDR3 has 16 residues. The ends were cut back, 10 bases at V and 0 bases at J, with 20 bases in the middle. Germline assignment: CDR1 MDHEN and CDR2 SYDVKM. Here the CDR3 reads CATLGPGKTSTDTQYF. For the CDR3, the DNA is TGTGCCACCCTTGGTCCTGGGAAAACTAGCACAGATACGCAGTATTTT.

V and J are TRBV27 and TRBJ2-7; D is perhaps TRBD1 (8 bases). CDR1 is MNHEY, CDR2 SMNVEV, per germline (reference sequence). The CDR3 spans 16 residues. Between the trimmed V and J ends, which lost 3 bases and 4 bases, there was a span of 19 bases. This chain's CDR3 is CASSFLGGQGAYEQYF. The CDR3, as DNA: TGTGCCAGCAGTTTCCTGGGGGGGCAGGGGGCGTACGAGCAGTACTTC.

The rearrangement joins TRBV19 to TRBJ1-1, with D perhaps TRBD1 (5 bases). Germline CDR1 reads LNHDA; CDR2 reads SQIVND (reference sequence). The V and J ends lost 5 bases and 2 bases respectively, with 15 bases between them. The CDR3 spans 15 residues. The CDR3 region is CASSEGLKGNTEAFF. Written as DNA, the CDR3 is TGTGCCAGTAGTGAGGGACTGAAAGGCAACACTGAAGCTTTCTTT.

The rearrangement joins TRBV4-1 to TRBJ2-5, with 12 nucleotides matching TRBD2. The CDR3 sequence is 17 residues long. Germline loops: CDR1 MGHRA, CDR2 YSYEKL. J was trimmed by 5 bases and V by 3 bases; bases with no gene match: 10. The CDR3 sequence is CASSQTGGLAGRETQYF. The CDR3 DNA reads as TGCGCCAGCAGCCAGACCGGCGGACTAGCGGGACGTGAGACCCAGTACTTC.

The rearrangement links TRBV6-9 to TRBJ2-7; 10 bases are shared with TRBD2. V lost 7 bases, J lost 6 bases, and 30 bases stayed unmatched. Looked up from germline, CDR1 is MNHGY and CDR2 is SVAAGI. The CDR3 spans 21 residues. DNA for the CDR3: TGTGCCAGCACTCCCCGGGGTAGCGGGAGGTCCCAATTAGGCCCCTTCGGCGAGCAGTACTTC. Translation: CASTPRGSGRSQLGPFGEQYF.